These 20 T cell receptor beta chains were all obtained from the same sample, sequenced in a study of OX40 agonist ivuxolimab in advanced cancers. The table came from immunoSEQ multiplex PCR; TCRdb's copy has only in-frame clones and leaves some out. Here the sample spans roughly 38,000 clones, 65% to 90% being singletons. The specimen was CD4+ or CD8+ T cells sorted from blood, collected in a trial of the OX40 agonist ivuxolimab. These receptors were collected from an adult with an advanced solid tumor such as melanoma, head and neck, liver or kidney cancer.

The V call is TRBV5-6, the J call TRBJ1-2, with D possibly matching TRBD1 (5 bases). V was pared by 0 bases and J by 6 bases, with 6 bases between. The CDR3 covers 12 residues. Germline V gene lookup returns CDR1 SGHDT and CDR2 YYEEEE. The CDR3 loop reads CASSLAGDGYTF. CDR3 DNA sequence: TGTGCCAGCAGCTTGGCGGGGGATGGCTACACCTTC.

CDR3 region: CASSTGMASTEAFF. The CDR3 DNA sequence: TGCGCCAGCAGCACAGGGATGGCTAGCACTGAAGCTTTCTTT. V gene TRBV5-1 combines with J gene TRBJ1-1; TRBD1 is a possible D gene (6 bases). Germline V gene sequence: CDR1 SGHRS, CDR2 YFSETQ. The CDR3 is 14 residues long. The V end lost 4 bases, the J end lost 4 bases, and 14 bases lay between the germline ends.

The chain uses TRBV19 and TRBJ2-3; D perhaps matches TRBD2 (7 bases). In germline, CDR1 is LNHDA, CDR2 SQIVND (reference sequence). The CDR3 runs to 16 residues. The V end lost 7 bases, the J end lost 0 bases, and 17 bases lay between the germline ends. The CDR3 here is CASIGGGHPSTDTQYF. In nucleotides, the CDR3 is TGTGCCAGTATCGGCGGGGGCCACCCTAGCACAGATACGCAGTATTTT.

CDR3 in DNA: TGTGCCAGCATGAGACCTGCGGGGGGCTACACCTTC. Encoded protein: CASMRPAGGYTF. This sequence joins TRBV6-6 and TRBJ1-2; D not certain. V was clipped by 7 bases and J by 8 bases, with 14 bases between them. The germline gives CDR1 MNHNY, CDR2 SVGAGI (reference sequence). The CDR3 has 12 amino acids.

V usage is TRBV4-3 and J usage is TRBJ2-7; 13 nucleotides align to TRBD2. This CDR3 is 16 amino acids long. Germline V gene sequence: CDR1 LGHNA, CDR2 YSLEER. Trimming removed 3 bases from V and 7 bases from J; junction bases left unmatched: 9. The CDR3 spells CASSQGLAGLGGEQYF. The CDR3 DNA follows: TGCGCCAGCAGCCAGGGACTAGCGGGACTGGGGGGTGAGCAGTACTTC.

The V and J genes are TRBV15 and TRBJ1-4; TRBD1 matches at 9 bases. The length of the CDR3 is 14 residues. After removal of 4 bases from V and 7 bases from J, the junction contained 4 bases not matched to a gene. Germline values: CDR1 LNHNV, CDR2 YYDKDF (reference sequence). CDR3 region: CATSTDRGSEKLFF. The CDR3 region has the DNA TGTGCCACCAGCACGGACAGGGGTAGTGAAAAACTGTTTTTT.

The J gene is TRBJ1-5, the V gene TRBV4-1, with D possibly being TRBD1 (5 bases). V lost 1 base and J lost 2, with 21 bases in between. Germline V CDR1 and CDR2: MGHRA, YSYEKL. The CDR3 extends over 19 amino acids. The DNA of the CDR3 is TGCGCCAGCAGCCAAGGTTTCGGGTGGAGAAGGGGAGGCAATCAGCCCCAGCATTTT. Translated: CASSQGFGWRRGGNQPQHF.

The rearrangement uses TRBV18 and TRBJ1-4, with 8 positions matching TRBD1. After removal of 3 bases from V and 5 bases from J, the junction contained 2 bases not matched to a gene. CDR1 and CDR2 (germline): KGHSH, LQKENI. The CDR3 runs 14 residues. CDR3 residues: CASSPGQENEKLFF. The CDR3, as DNA: TGTGCCAGCTCACCGGGACAGGAGAATGAAAAACTGTTTTTT.

The CDR3 DNA reads as TGTGCCAGCAGCGTAGAACAGAGCTCCTATAATTCACCCCTCCACTTT. This sequence encodes CASSVEQSSYNSPLHF. This chain links TRBV9 with TRBJ1-6, with D unresolved. Germline V CDR1 and CDR2: SGDLS, YYNGEE. This CDR3 is 16 amino acids long. V shed 0 bases and J shed 0 bases, with 7 bases lying between them.

The chain joins TRBV11-2 to TRBJ2-6, with D uncertain. The V gene's germline CDR1 is SGHAT and CDR2 FQNNGV. This CDR3 is built from 19 residues. Between the trimmed V and J ends, which lost 2 bases and 2 bases, there was a span of 19 bases. CDR3 nucleotide sequence: TGTGCCAGCAGCTTAAGTCCCCCGCATAGAGGCGCTGGGGCCAACGTCCTGACTTTC. This translates into CASSLSPPHRGAGANVLTF.

J is TRBJ1-3 and V is TRBV5-1; D not certain. The CDR3 is 14 amino acids. Trimming took 0 bases from V and 2 from J, leaving 6 bases between them. Looked up from germline, CDR1 is SGHRS and CDR2 is YFSETQ. CDR3 bases: TGCGCCAGCAGCTTGGACGCCACTGGAAACACCATATATTTT. Its translation: CASSLDATGNTIYF. Full variable domain (missing parts from reference TRBV5-1 and TRBJ1-3): KAGVTQTPRYLIKTRGQQVTLSCSPISGHRSVSWYQQTPGQGLQFLFEYFSETQRNKGNFPGRFSGRQFSNSRSEMNVSTLELGDSALYLCASSLDATGNTIYFGEGSWLTVV.

This clone occurred a few times. The gene calls are TRBV7-2 and TRBJ2-7; possible D gene TRBD2, 6 bases. Germline loops: CDR1 SGHTA, CDR2 FQGNSA. V lost 5 bases, J lost 6 bases, and 14 bases lay in between. The CDR3 has 13 residues. DNA for the CDR3: TGTGCCAGCAGCCAGATTCAGGGAGGCGAGCAGTACTTC. Amino acids: CASSQIQGGEQYF.

This sequence joins TRBV6-6 and TRBJ1-5, with D hard to call. Germline lookup yields CDR1 MNHNY and CDR2 SVGAGI (reference sequence). The CDR3 is made up of 13 amino acids. V gave up 2 bases and J gave up 5 bases, with 7 bases separating them. The CDR3 sequence is CASSYNSYQPQHF. The CDR3 DNA reads TGTGCCAGCAGTTACAACAGTTATCAGCCCCAGCATTTT.

The CDR3 DNA sequence: TGCAGCGTTGAATCGACAGGGGTAGGTGGCTACACCTTC. Its translation is CSVESTGVGGYTF. The chain recombines TRBV29-1 with TRBJ1-2; the match to TRBD1 covers 8 bases. The CDR3 sequence is 13 residues long. Per the germline V gene, CDR1 is SQVTM and CDR2 is ANQGSEA. The ends lost 2 bases at V and 7 bases at J; junction bases unmatched: 6.

This rearrangement joins TRBV27 to TRBJ2-7; 7 nucleotides agree with TRBD2. From germline, CDR1 is MNHEY and CDR2 SMNVEV (reference sequence). The V segment lost 4 bases and the J segment 0 bases; nucleotides outside the gene matches: 6. The CDR3 consists of 15 residues. The CDR3 nucleotides read TGTGCCAGCAGTTCGCTCGGGGGGAGCTCCTACGAGCAGTACTTC. It specifies CASSSLGGSSYEQYF.

J is TRBJ2-2 and V is TRBV4-2, with TRBD2 identical over 10 bases. V shed 6 bases, J shed 5 bases, and the junction held 3 bases outside the gene matches. CDR3 length: 14 amino acids. Germline CDR1 is LGHNA and CDR2 is YNFKEQ. The CDR3 DNA sequence: TGTGCCAGCAGTAGCGGGGGGCGTACCGGGGAGCTGTTTTTT. Protein product: CASSSGGRTGELFF.

This clone appeared a single time. J is TRBJ1-2 and V is TRBV5-4, with D uncertain. Germline-derived CDR1 and CDR2 are SGHNT and YYREEE (reference sequence). Deletions cut 0 bases from V and 5 bases from J, with 14 bases between. The CDR3 length is 15 residues. The CDR3 DNA follows: TGTGCCAGCAGCTTGGACGCGGTTTCTGGGTATGGCTACACCTTC. It codes for CASSLDAVSGYGYTF.

The chain has TRBV30 and TRBJ1-4, with unresolved D. CDR1 GTSNPN and CDR2 SVGIG come from the germline V gene (reference sequence). This CDR3 spans 14 amino acids. Between the trimmed V and J ends, which lost 3 bases and 4 bases, there was a span of 12 bases. CDR3 amino acids: CAWRGGDVNEKLFF. The CDR3 coding sequence is TGTGCCTGGAGGGGTGGGGATGTTAATGAAAAACTGTTTTTT. The full variable domain, completed using reference TRBV30 and TRBJ1-4, is SQTIHQWPATLVQPVGSPLSLECTVEGTSNPNLYWYRQAAGRGLQLLFYSVGIGQISSEVPQNLSASRPQDRQFILSSKKLLLSDSGFYLCAWRGGDVNEKLFFGSGTQLSVL.

The rearrangement joins TRBV10-3 to TRBJ2-5, with D possibly matching TRBD2 (6 bases). V gave up 3 bases and J gave up 7 bases, with 12 bases separating them. The CDR3 contains 13 residues. CDR1 and CDR2 (germline): ENHRY, SYGVKD. The CDR3 DNA sequence: TGTGCCATCAGTGAAACAACTAGCCGGACCCAGTACTTC. This codes for CAISETTSRTQYF.

The chain combines TRBV11-3 with TRBJ2-5; a possible D gene is TRBD2 (7 bases). In germline, CDR1 is SGHNT, CDR2 YENEEA. V was cut by 5 bases and J by 7 bases, with 29 bases left in between. The CDR3 consists of 18 residues. The CDR3 loop reads CASSKRGGGRVGAGTQYF. CDR3 in DNA: TGTGCCAGCAGCAAGAGAGGGGGGGGCCGTGTGGGAGCCGGGACCCAGTACTTC.